The 16 T cell receptor beta chains in this list originate from one sample, sequenced in a study of blood T cells in healthy people across ages. The authors ran a second PCR of roughly 6 to 11 cycles using a sample-barcoded 5' primer and a J-beta primer mix. From the 5' RACE reads, TCRdb called clonotypes with MiXCR, one entry per CDR3 protein. Of 500,000 to 600,000 distinct CDR3 sequences in the sample, 27% were seen once. The source material was blood. The receptors shown here come from a woman aged 70-85 years in good health.

The V gene is TRBV24-1, the J gene TRBJ1-5; D unresolved. This CDR3 comprises 14 residues. With 9 bases removed from V and 0 bases from J, the gap between germline ends came to 11 bases. Germline CDR1 is KGHDR and CDR2 is SFDVKD. CDR3 loop: CATAGSYSNQPQHF. DNA for the CDR3: TGTGCCACCGCGGGAAGCTATAGCAATCAGCCCCAGCATTTT.

This clonotype has just a few counts. This chain links TRBV7-2 with TRBJ1-1, with D perhaps matching TRBD1 (6 bases). Deletions cut 5 bases from V and 7 bases from J, with 14 bases between. Germline V gene lookup returns CDR1 SGHTA and CDR2 FQGNSA. CDR3 length: 13 residues. The CDR3 protein is CASSNRGGREAFF. CDR3 sequence (DNA): TGTGCCAGCAGCAACCGTGGGGGGCGTGAAGCTTTCTTT.

The chain is built from TRBV4-2 and TRBJ1-1; D is ambiguous. This CDR3 contains 15 residues. Trimming removed 0 bases at V and 0 bases at J, with 8 bases between. Germline V gives CDR1 LGHNA, CDR2 YNFKEQ. The CDR3 loop reads CASSQEVRVNTEAFF. DNA for the CDR3: TGTGCCAGCAGCCAAGAGGTCCGGGTGAACACTGAAGCTTTCTTT.

V is TRBV9 and J is TRBJ2-1; TRBD1 or TRBD2 may be the D gene (6 bases each). The CDR3 has 14 residues. Per germline, CDR1 SGDLS and CDR2 YYNGEE. Trimming pared 0 bases from V and 5 bases from J, leaving 9 bases between. DNA for the CDR3: TGTGCCAGCAGCGTAGCGGGGGCGGACAATGAGCAGTTCTTC. Its protein is CASSVAGADNEQFF.

This clonotype has just a few counts. The chain combines TRBV5-1 with TRBJ2-7, with D tentatively TRBD1 (5 bases). Germline CDR1 SGHRS, CDR2 YFSETQ. The CDR3 length is 15 residues. The V end lost 2 bases, the J end lost 1 base, and 13 bases lay between the germline ends. The CDR3 loop is CASSLYRPTSYEQYF. The DNA of the CDR3 is TGCGCCAGCAGCTTATACAGGCCGACTTCCTACGAGCAGTACTTC.

The V gene is TRBV20-1, the J gene TRBJ1-1, with 9 bases identical to TRBD1. This CDR3 is 13 amino acids long. Losses at the gene ends were 6 bases for V and 4 bases for J; bases not matched to a gene: 6. The germline V gene encodes CDR1 DFQATT and CDR2 SNEGSKA (reference sequence). CDR3 residues: CSASTGGFTEAFF. In DNA, the CDR3 is TGCAGTGCGTCGACAGGGGGGTTCACTGAAGCTTTCTTT.

The chain couples TRBV11-2 to TRBJ2-2; 15 positions match TRBD2. V shed 8 bases and J 4 bases; nucleotides not matched to a gene: 2. Germline CDR1 reads SGHAT; CDR2 reads FQNNGV. This CDR3 is built from 15 residues. DNA of the CDR3: TGTGCCAGCGGGACTAGCGGGGGGCGCACCGGGGAGCTGTTTTTT. Amino acid sequence: CASGTSGGRTGELFF.

In its sample, this clonotype was seen a few times. The chain has TRBV20-1 and TRBJ2-4; no reliable D call. The length of the CDR3 is 12 residues. Germline values: CDR1 DFQATT, CDR2 SNEGSKA (reference sequence). The germline V and J ends were trimmed by 3 bases and 8 bases, with 11 bases remaining between them. The chain's CDR3 is CSASSELDIQYF. CDR3 DNA: TGCAGTGCTAGCTCCGAATTGGACATTCAGTACTTC.

This chain links TRBV12-3 or TRBV12-4 with TRBJ1-3; D is unclear. Trimming shortened V by 3 bases and J by 4 bases, and 10 bases separated the two germline ends. The CDR3 sequence is 14 residues long. The CDR3 bases are TGTGCCAGCAGTTTTGCTACCCTGGGAAACACCATATATTTT. Amino acid sequence: CASSFATLGNTIYF.

This clonotype was detected a few times. The chain carries TRBV4-2 and TRBJ2-5; weak D call: TRBD2 (7 bases). This CDR3 has 17 amino acids. The V gene lost 0 bases and the J gene lost 5 bases, with 19 bases spanning the gap. The germline V gene encodes CDR1 LGHNA and CDR2 YNFKEQ. CDR3: CASSQDIVGGAGETQYF. The CDR3 DNA reads as TGTGCCAGCAGCCAAGACATCGTGGGGGGGGCTGGCGAGACCCAGTACTTC.

This clonotype was seen ten or more times. The chain uses TRBV7-9 and TRBJ2-3; TRBD2 matches 8 bases. The V gene's germline CDR1 is SEHNR and CDR2 FQNEAQ (reference sequence). V was pared by 11 bases and J by 3 bases, with 19 bases of the junction left unmatched. The CDR3 sequence is 17 residues long. CDR3 bases: TGTGCCGGGGGACTAGTCGGTACCTCAGTCGCTACAGATACGCAGTATTTT. This codes for CAGGLVGTSVATDTQYF.

The V gene is TRBV6-4, the J gene TRBJ1-4; TRBD1 is a possible D gene (6 bases). CDR1 is MRHNA, CDR2 SNTAGT, per germline. The CDR3 length is 14 residues. Trimming removed 7 bases from V and 7 bases from J, with 16 bases in between. In DNA, the CDR3 is TGTGCCAGCACCAGGGGCACCGCGATTGAAAAACTGTTTTTT. As protein: CASTRGTAIEKLFF.

This clonotype has only a few counts. The chain has TRBV12-3 or TRBV12-4 and TRBJ2-1; 7 nucleotides match TRBD2. The CDR3 covers 16 residues. Trimming cost V 5 bases and J 6 bases; bases outside gene matches: 13. CDR3 sequence: CASSRRLSGEVNEQFF. The CDR3 DNA reads TGTGCCAGCAGTCGACGACTAAGCGGGGAGGTCAATGAGCAGTTCTTC.

The CDR3 protein is CASSLVLRTAYTEAFF. CDR3 DNA: TGTGCCAGCAGTTTAGTTCTAAGGACAGCTTACACTGAAGCTTTCTTT. The gene calls are TRBV12-3 or TRBV12-4 and TRBJ1-1, with D possibly matching TRBD1 (6 bases). This CDR3 is built from 16 residues. Trimming took 1 base from V and 3 from J, leaving 15 bases between them.

The J gene is TRBJ2-5, the V gene TRBV5-1; D is unresolved. Germline V gene sequence: CDR1 SGHRS, CDR2 YFSETQ. V was pared by 4 bases and J by 4 bases, with 14 bases between. The CDR3 covers 14 residues. The CDR3 bases are TGCGCCAGCAGCCCCTCTACCTGGGTAGAGACCCAGTACTTC. Protein product: CASSPSTWVETQYF. The full variable domain, with the rest looked up from reference TRBV5-1 and TRBJ2-5, is KAGVTQTPRYLIKTRGQQVTLSCSPISGHRSVSWYQQTPGQGLQFLFEYFSETQRNKGNFPGRFSGRQFSNSRSEMNVSTLELGDSALYLCASSPSTWVETQYFGPGTRLLVL.

The chain combines TRBV5-1 with TRBJ2-6; D ambiguous. In germline, CDR1 is SGHRS, CDR2 YFSETQ. V was clipped by 1 base and J by 0 bases, with 11 bases between them. The CDR3 sequence is 17 residues long. Written as DNA, the CDR3 is TGCGCCAGCAGCTTGAGGTCAGGATTCTCTGGGGCCAACGTCCTGACTTTC. Its translation: CASSLRSGFSGANVLTF.